This TCR beta chain stems from a study of Ad26.COV2.S vaccination and SARS-CoV-2 variants. Comment on this clone: Its target is not known.

Treatment: some 20 received Ad26.COV2.S at low or high dose, single or two shots; about 5 received placebo; per-sample allocation not given. On day 63 after the first injection, vaccine and placebo recipients gave samples. Ad26.COV2.S expressed prefusion-stabilized spike from the original Wuhan strain. The CDR3 extends over 15 amino acids. The V gene lost 4 bases and the J gene lost 0 bases, with 10 bases spanning the gap. Germline V gene lookup returns CDR1 LGHDT and CDR2 YNNKEL (reference sequence). Study observations and caveats: Spike-specific TCR breadth was greater in vaccine than placebo recipients.

Only in-frame clones appear in the TCRdb table, and some are missing; sequencing was by immunoSEQ multiplex PCR. The sample carries 380,000 or so clones, around 88% recorded once. Material: peripheral blood, obtained in a trial of Ad26.COV2.S vaccine versus placebo. The source of this sequence is a person aged 18 to 59 who received the Ad26.COV2.S COVID-19 vaccine or a placebo. The chain recombines TRBV3-1 (or the pseudogene TRBV3-2) with TRBJ1-3; a possible D gene is TRBD1 (5 bases). The CDR3: CASSRGTVSGNTIYF. The DNA for the CDR3 is TGTGCCAGCAGCCGGGGGACGGTCTCTGGAAACACCATATATTTT.